This T cell receptor beta chain appears in the sequencing data of a study of graft-versus-host responses after intestinal transplantation (dated by TCRdb to 2020 to 2022). About the study as a whole: The transplants that recipients got were multivisceral, liver-intestinal, or isolated intestinal. Instead of going to the commercial service, samples from a few later patients were sequenced in-house on an Illumina MiSeq and processed with MiXCR. After intestinal transplantation, graft-versus-host and host-versus-graft alloreactive T cell clones in the graft, circulation and bone marrow were tracked using bulk TCR-beta CDR3 sequencing. Alloreactive clones were identified by sequencing pre-transplant mixed lymphocyte reaction products and comparing them with unstimulated pre-transplant donor and recipient T cells. A cohort of about 25 intestinal transplant recipients, including one retransplant, was enrolled, and a few patients lacking pretransplant specimens were excluded. Every recipient was given anti-thymocyte globulin induction, followed by around three years of maintenance tacrolimus and steroids. A peak of at least 4% donor T cells among recipient peripheral blood mononuclear cells was the definition used for donor T cell macrochimerism. The full study reports these points: GvH clones turned up in recipient bone marrow, with some appearing earlier in ileal mucosa or blood, a pattern consistent with an intestinal mucosal origin. Early after transplant, peak levels of circulating GvH clones were found to be associated with declines in HvG clones. The conclusions were limited by the relatively low number and heterogeneity of the intestinal transplant patients. Patients with donor T cell macrochimerism had high GvH to HvG T cell clonal ratios in their allografts.

The time point label corresponds to: cells obtained before transplantation from donor or recipient. CD3+CD4+ and CD3+CD8+ populations were FACS-sorted from unstimulated pre-transplant donor and recipient cells taken from spleen or lymph nodes. The receptor library was made with the immunoSEQ multiplex PCR assay. For most patients, genomic DNA was isolated with the Qiagen DNeasy Blood and Tissue Kit and shipped frozen to Adaptive Biotechnologies for TCR sequencing. Adaptive Biotechnologies carried out high-throughput TCR-beta CDR3 sequencing of genomic DNA for most patients. Under the source paper's analysis protocol: TCR sequencing data were retrieved from Adaptive's ImmunoSEQ software for 18 patients, whereas a few other patients were processed with MiXCR and VDJtools. CD4 versus CD8 sorting errors were corrected by removing sequences found in both subsets at a frequency ratio below 5:1. CDR3 nucleotide sequences shared between donor and recipient were removed because the origin of such sequences could not be assigned. At least 2-fold expansion over unstimulated cells and a minimum CFSE-low frequency of 0.002% (template counts) or 0.001% (read counts) were required for clones to be classified as alloreactive. A clone was considered mappable if detected in the sequenced pre-transplant spleen, lymph node, or MLR CFSE-low populations of the donor or recipient. The cumulative frequency of alloreactive clones was calculated as a percentage of all sequences, weighted by copy number. Sourced from immuneACCESS, this table was stored by TCRdb with only in-frame sequences that have V and J called. A share of the clones is absent; for the studies checked, an unresolved V gene accounts for under half, and the remainder has no known explanation. Clonal size and the V and J genes are those of that table, whereas D and trimming came from the DNA. In all, the sample holds about 92,000 clones, and about 93% of those were seen once. Roughly 5.6% of the sample goes to the ten largest clones.

Looking up the germline V gene (reference sequence) yields CDR1 LNHDA and CDR2 SQIVND. Measured from the cysteine to the phenylalanine, the CDR3 is 11 residues long. CDR3 DNA is the only sequence kept; it has 33 bases, read in frame from the first base. As concerns this clone: The clone's antigen remains unknown. The junction departs from the called germline gene at one end, perhaps through a read error.

This sequence originates from a human donor who received an intestinal transplant. The sequences come from unstimulated CD8+ T cells sorted from spleen or lymph node cells, collected before intestinal transplant. The V gene is TRBV19 and the J gene is TRBJ1-1; matching of 5 bases hints at TRBD1 as the D gene. The CDR3 protein is CASRIGDLDFF. The DNA is as follows: TGTGCCAGTAGAATAGGGGACCTGGATTTCTTT.